This T cell receptor beta chain derives from a study of HIV-infected children after antiretroviral therapy interruption. Documented treatment: PENTA 11 planned treatment interruption arm or continuous ART arm. V was shortened by 5 bases and J by 2 bases, with 12 bases between the two germline ends. The CDR3 contains 14 residues. Per the germline V gene, CDR1 is MNHNY and CDR2 is SVGAGI (reference sequence). There are a few counts of this clonotype. Unique molecular identifiers were included in an RNA-based 3' RACE TCR library. TCRdb re-derived calls from the 3' RACE reads in MiXCR, one entry per CDR3 protein. Of about 89,000 distinct CDR3 sequences listed, 6.9% are singletons.

The sequence was obtained from a pool of human donors with HIV. The chain links TRBV6-6 to TRBJ2-5; D gene uncertain. Sequencing was performed on CD45RA+ CD4+ T cells from PBMCs, pooled from several time points, taken from a donor given antiretroviral therapy, either interrupted or continuous. Subset given: naive CD4+ CD45RA+ CD45RO- T cells. In DNA, the CDR3 is TGTGCCAGCAGTCGGACCGTGGGGCAAGAGACCCAGTACTTC. Protein: CASSRTVGQETQYF.